This TCR beta chain was sequenced for a study of Ad26.COV2.S vaccination and SARS-CoV-2 variants (dated by TCRdb to the early 2020s). The study in broad terms: Vaccine-arm donors came from COV1001, a multicentre, randomized, double-blind, placebo-controlled phase I-IIa trial of Ad26.COV2.S in healthy adults. A total of 32 samples were included in the TCR-sequenced set, comprising around 19 Ad26.COV2.S vaccine recipients, 5 placebo recipients and 8 SARS-CoV-2 convalescent individuals. Dosing of Ad26.COV2.S was intramuscular, at either 5x10^10 or 1x10^11 viral particles, delivered as one shot or as two shots spaced 56 days apart. Trial participants were randomized into five groups of five: low-dose or high-dose Ad26.COV2.S given once or twice, or placebo on both occasions. Investigators did not know the trial group allocation while performing experiments and assessing outcomes. TCRbeta repertoire sequencing was used to assess the specificity and breadth of SARS-CoV-2-reactive T cell receptors after Ad26.COV2.S vaccination.

Regarding this clone: Its antigen remains undetermined. Base qualities are missing; no much larger clone stands one base away.

The immunoSEQ Assay was the method used to sequence TCRbeta CDR3 regions. After extraction, genomic DNA underwent amplification by bias-controlled multiplex PCR, followed by high-throughput sequencing. The paper's data handling went like this. To quantify the absolute abundance of every unique TCRbeta CDR3 region, sequences were collapsed and filtered. Usable DNA was measured by amplifying reference genes present in all nucleated cells, and TCRbeta template counts were normalized to that usable DNA to estimate T cell fraction. Repertoire TCRs were annotated as SARS-CoV-2-specific when V gene, CDR3 amino acid sequence and J gene were exactly matched to a known reactive TCR set. MIRA supplied the reference SARS-CoV-2 TCR set, which was filtered for enrichment in COVID-19-positive ImmuneCODE repertoires so that public or cross-reactive TCRs were removed. Using the MIRA antigens, annotated TCRs were further analysed by specific ORF or by position within an ORF. Breadth was defined as annotated unique rearrangements over total unique productive rearrangements; depth was the summed frequency of those rearrangements. Two-sided Wilcoxon rank-sum tests were applied when comparing TCR breadth between groups. Sourced from immuneACCESS, this table was stored by TCRdb with only in-frame sequences that have V and J called. A share of the clones is absent; for the studies checked, an unresolved V gene accounts for under half, and the remainder has no known explanation. The DNA gave D and trimming, while V, J and clone size come from that table. The sample yields about 350,000 clones; about 88% were counted once. 5.5% to 7% of the sample is in the top ten clones.

The sample's treatment or condition label is to be understood as: around 19 received Ad26.COV2.S at low or high dose, single or two shots; about 5 received placebo; per-sample allocation not given. For vaccine and placebo recipients, repertoires were sequenced using samples collected on day 63 after the first injection. Between 29 July and 7 August 2020, Cohort 1b enrolled 25 adults aged 18-55 years at one site in Boston, USA. Ad26.COV2.S was a replication-incompetent adenovirus type 26 vector expressing a prefusion-stabilized SARS-CoV-2 spike protein from the original Wuhan strain. What the research found in general, with its limitations: Substantial breadth of spike-specific CD8+ and CD4+ T cell responses was reported after vaccination. Ad26.COV2.S recipients had higher spike-specific TCR breadth than placebo recipients (P = 0.0014). Vaccine and placebo recipients had comparable non-spike TCR breadth, which fits with the vaccine containing only spike. Comparing responses between vaccine doses or regimens was not something the study was powered to do. The authors noted that the TCR breadth and depth analyses may have underestimated total T cell responses.

From the cysteine up to the phenylalanine, the CDR3 has a length of 13 residues. Only the CDR3 DNA stays, 39 bases, in frame from base 1. Trimming at the junction amounts to 1 base on V and 6 bases on J, and the germline ends lie 10 bases apart. The germline V gene sets CDR1 to SGHTA and CDR2 to FQGNSA. The chain is made from TRBV7-2 and TRBJ2-7; the D gene cannot be named for sure. This clonotype was sampled from a person aged 18-60 years who received the Ad26.COV2.S COVID-19 vaccine or a placebo. The source material was peripheral blood, sampled in a trial of Ad26.COV2.S vaccine versus placebo. The bases read TGTGCCAGCAGCTTAGAGTCGTGGGCCGAGCAGTACTTC. Translated, it reads CASSLESWAEQYF.